This TCR beta chain originates from a study of shared clonotypes between healthy human individuals. At the level of the study: Each donor had three CD4 naive, three CD4 memory, two CD8 naive and one CD8 memory plate. Study-level findings and limits: As a rule, naive subsets had a larger estimated richness than memory subsets. All-four-donor shared clonotypes had higher generation probabilities than non-shared clonotypes did.

Produced via immunoSEQ multiplex PCR; TCRdb's table is partial and in-frame only. The table includes 2,500,000 or so clones, roughly nine tenths detected once. None of the donors, who were healthy HIV-negative adults, had recently had acute infections or vaccinations. CDR3 length: 16 amino acids. The germline gives CDR1 SGHTA, CDR2 FQGNSA. V was trimmed by 3 bases and J by 4 bases, leaving 15 bases between them. As for this clone: Its antigen is still unknown.

This receptor was identified in a man aged 18 to 29 in good health. Input material: naive CD4+ T cells sorted from blood. The subset was: CD45RA+ positively selected. The chain joins TRBV7-2 to TRBJ2-2; D is uncertain. This CDR3 is CASSFDHQVGTGELFF. The CDR3, as DNA: TGTGCCAGCAGCTTTGACCACCAGGTTGGCACCGGGGAGCTGTTTTTT.